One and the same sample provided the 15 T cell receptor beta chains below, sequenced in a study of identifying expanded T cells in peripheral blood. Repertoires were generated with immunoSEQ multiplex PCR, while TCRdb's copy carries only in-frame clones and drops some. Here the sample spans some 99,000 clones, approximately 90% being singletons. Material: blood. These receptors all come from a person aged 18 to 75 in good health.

This chain's CDR3 is CASRDQGVLNQPQHF. Here the CDR3 DNA reads TGTGCCAGCAGGGACCAGGGGGTATTAAATCAGCCCCAGCATTTT. V gene TRBV6-1 combines with J gene TRBJ1-5; 7 positions agree with TRBD1. The CDR3 has 15 amino acids. Germline V gene sequence: CDR1 MNHNS, CDR2 SASEGT. V was pared by 6 bases and J by 4 bases, with 9 bases of the junction left unmatched.

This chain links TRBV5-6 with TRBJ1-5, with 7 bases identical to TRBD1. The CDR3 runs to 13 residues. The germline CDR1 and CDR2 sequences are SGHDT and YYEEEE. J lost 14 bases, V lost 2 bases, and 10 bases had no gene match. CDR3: CASSFGQGGGEHF. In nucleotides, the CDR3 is TGTGCCAGCAGCTTTGGGCAGGGGGGCGGGGAGCATTTT. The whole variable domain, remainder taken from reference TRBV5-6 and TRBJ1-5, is DAGVTQSPTHLIKTRGQQVTLRCSPKSGHDTVSWYQQALGQGPQFIFQYYEEEERQRGNFPDRFSGHQFPNYSSELNVNALLLGDSALYLCASSFGQGGGEHFGDGTRLSIL.

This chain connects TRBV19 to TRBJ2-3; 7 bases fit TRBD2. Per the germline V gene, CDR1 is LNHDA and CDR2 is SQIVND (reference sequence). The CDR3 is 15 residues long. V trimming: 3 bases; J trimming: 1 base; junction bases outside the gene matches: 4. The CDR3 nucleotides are TGTGCCAGTAGTATCGCGGCGGGAGGCACAGATACGCAGTATTTT. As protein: CASSIAAGGTDTQYF.

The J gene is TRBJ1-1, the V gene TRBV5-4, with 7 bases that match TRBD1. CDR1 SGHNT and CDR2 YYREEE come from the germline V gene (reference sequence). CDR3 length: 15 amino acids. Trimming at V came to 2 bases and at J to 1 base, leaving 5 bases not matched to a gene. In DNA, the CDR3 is TGTGCCAGCAGCTTACGACAGGGCGCGAACACTGAAGCTTTCTTT. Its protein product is CASSLRQGANTEAFF.

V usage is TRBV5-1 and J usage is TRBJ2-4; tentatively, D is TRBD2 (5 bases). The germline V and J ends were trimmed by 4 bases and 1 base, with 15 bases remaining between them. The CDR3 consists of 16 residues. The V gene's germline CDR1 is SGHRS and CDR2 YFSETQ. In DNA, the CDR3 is TGCGCCAGCAGCGAAGGAGGTTTTCTCGCCAAAAACATTCAGTACTTC. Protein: CASSEGGFLAKNIQYF.

CDR3 in amino acids: CSVHLNIGVTGELFF. DNA of the CDR3: TGCAGCGTCCACTTGAATATCGGGGTCACCGGGGAGCTGTTTTTT. The chain links TRBV29-1 to TRBJ2-2; possible D gene TRBD2, 5 bases. The germline CDR1 and CDR2 sequences are SQVTM and ANQGSEA. The ends were cut back, 6 bases at V and 4 bases at J, with 18 bases in the middle. The CDR3 is made up of 15 amino acids.

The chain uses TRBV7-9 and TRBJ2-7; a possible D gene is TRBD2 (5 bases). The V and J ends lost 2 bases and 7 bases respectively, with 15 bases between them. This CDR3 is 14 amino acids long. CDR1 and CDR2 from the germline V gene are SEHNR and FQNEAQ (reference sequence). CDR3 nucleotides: TGTGCCAGCAGCTTAACGAGGACCCGCGGGGAGCAGTACTTC. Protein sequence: CASSLTRTRGEQYF.

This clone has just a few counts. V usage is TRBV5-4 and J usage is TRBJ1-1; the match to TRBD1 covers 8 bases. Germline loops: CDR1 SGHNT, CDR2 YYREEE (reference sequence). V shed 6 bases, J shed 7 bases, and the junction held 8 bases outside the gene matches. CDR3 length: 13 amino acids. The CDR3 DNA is TGTGCCAGCAACCTTCAGGGGGCGCGTGAAGCTTTCTTT. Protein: CASNLQGAREAFF. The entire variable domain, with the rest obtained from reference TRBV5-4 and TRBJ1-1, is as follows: ETGVTQSPTHLIKTRGQQVTLRCSSQSGHNTVSWYQQALGQGPQFIFQYYREEENGRGNFPPRFSGLQFPNYSSELNVNALELDDSALYLCASNLQGAREAFFGQGTRLTVV.

CDR3: CSVVFARDWETYEQYF. The CDR3 nucleotides read TGCAGCGTTGTCTTCGCGCGCGATTGGGAAACCTACGAGCAGTACTTC. The chain uses TRBV29-1 and TRBJ2-7; D gene unclear. V was pared by 4 bases and J by 2 bases, with 21 bases between. Germline V gene sequence: CDR1 SQVTM, CDR2 ANQGSEA. This CDR3 spans 16 amino acids.

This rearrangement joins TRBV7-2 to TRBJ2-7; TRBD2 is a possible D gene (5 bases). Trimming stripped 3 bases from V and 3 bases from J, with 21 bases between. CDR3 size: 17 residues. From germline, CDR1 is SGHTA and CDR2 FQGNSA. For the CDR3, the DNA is TGTGCCAGCAGCTTGAGGCCCGTGGGTGAGGGTGGCTACGAGCAGTACTTC. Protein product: CASSLRPVGEGGYEQYF. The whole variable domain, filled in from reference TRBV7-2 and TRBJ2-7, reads GAGVSQSPSNKVTEKGKDVELRCDPISGHTALYWYRQSLGQGLEFLIYFQGNSAPDKSGLPSDRFSAERTGGSVSTLTIQRTQQEDSAVYLCASSLRPVGEGGYEQYFGPGTRLTVT.

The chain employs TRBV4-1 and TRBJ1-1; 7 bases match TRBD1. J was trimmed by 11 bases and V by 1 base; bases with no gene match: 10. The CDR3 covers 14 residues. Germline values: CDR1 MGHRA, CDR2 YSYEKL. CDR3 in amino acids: CASSQGGTGVIAFF. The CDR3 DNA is TGCGCCAGCAGCCAAGGTGGTACAGGGGTGATTGCTTTCTTT.

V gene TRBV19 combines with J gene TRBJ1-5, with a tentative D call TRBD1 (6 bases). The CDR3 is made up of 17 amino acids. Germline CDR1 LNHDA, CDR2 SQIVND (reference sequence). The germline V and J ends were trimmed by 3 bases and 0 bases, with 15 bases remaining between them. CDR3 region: CASSMLRDIASNQPQHF. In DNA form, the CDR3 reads TGTGCCAGTAGTATGTTACGGGACATTGCTAGCAATCAGCCCCAGCATTTT.

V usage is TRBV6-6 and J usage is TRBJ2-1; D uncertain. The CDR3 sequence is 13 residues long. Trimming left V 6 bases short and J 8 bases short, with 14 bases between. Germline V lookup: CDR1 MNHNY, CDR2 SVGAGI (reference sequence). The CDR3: CASSRPPTDEQFF. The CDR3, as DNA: TGTGCCAGCAGCCGACCGCCTACGGATGAGCAGTTCTTC.

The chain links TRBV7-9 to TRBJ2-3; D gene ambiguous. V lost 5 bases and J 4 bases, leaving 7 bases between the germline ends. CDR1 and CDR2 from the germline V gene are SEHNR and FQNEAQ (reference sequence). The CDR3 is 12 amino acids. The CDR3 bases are TGTGCCAGCAGCCCCTCTCCAGATACGCAGTATTTT. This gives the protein CASSPSPDTQYF.

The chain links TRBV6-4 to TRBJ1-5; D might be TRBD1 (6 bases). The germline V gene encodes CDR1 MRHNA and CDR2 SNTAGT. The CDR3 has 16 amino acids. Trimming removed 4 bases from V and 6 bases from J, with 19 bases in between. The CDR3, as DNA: TGTGCCAGCAGTGGGGCCCGGGGGGGGGCGACTCAGCCCCAGCATTTT. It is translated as CASSGARGGATQPQHF.